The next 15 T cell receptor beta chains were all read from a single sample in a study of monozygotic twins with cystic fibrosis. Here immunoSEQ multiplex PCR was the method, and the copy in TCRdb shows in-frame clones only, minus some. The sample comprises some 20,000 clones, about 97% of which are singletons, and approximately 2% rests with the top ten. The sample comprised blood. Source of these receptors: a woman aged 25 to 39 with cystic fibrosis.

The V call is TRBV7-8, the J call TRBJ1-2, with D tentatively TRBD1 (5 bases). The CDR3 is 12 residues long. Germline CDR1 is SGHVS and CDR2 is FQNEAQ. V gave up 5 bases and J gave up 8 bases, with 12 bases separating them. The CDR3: CASSPTRGGYTF. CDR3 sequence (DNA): TGTGCCAGCAGCCCTACGCGGGGCGGCTACACCTTC.

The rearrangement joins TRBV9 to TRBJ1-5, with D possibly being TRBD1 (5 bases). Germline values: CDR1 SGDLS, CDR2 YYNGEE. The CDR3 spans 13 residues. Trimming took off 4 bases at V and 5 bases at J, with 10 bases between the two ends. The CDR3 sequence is CASSPRGDQPQHF. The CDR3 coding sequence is TGTGCCAGCAGCCCCAGAGGGGATCAGCCCCAGCATTTT. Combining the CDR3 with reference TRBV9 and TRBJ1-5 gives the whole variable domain DSGVTQTPKHLITATGQRVTLRCSPRSGDLSVYWYQQSLDQGLQFLIQYYNGEERAKGNILERFSAQQFPDLHSELNLSSLELGDSALYFCASSPRGDQPQHFGDGTRLSIL.

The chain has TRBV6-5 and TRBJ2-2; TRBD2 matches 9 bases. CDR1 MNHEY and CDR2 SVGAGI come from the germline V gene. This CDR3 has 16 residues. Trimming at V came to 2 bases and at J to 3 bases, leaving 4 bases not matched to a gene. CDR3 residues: CASSYEAGGHTGELFF. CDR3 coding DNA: TGTGCCAGCAGTTACGAGGCGGGGGGGCACACCGGGGAGCTGTTTTTT.

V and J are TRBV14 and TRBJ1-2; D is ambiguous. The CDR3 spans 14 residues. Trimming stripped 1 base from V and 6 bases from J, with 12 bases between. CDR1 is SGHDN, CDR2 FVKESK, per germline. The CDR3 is CASSQAWAGDGYTF. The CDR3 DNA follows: TGTGCCAGCAGCCAAGCGTGGGCAGGAGATGGCTACACCTTC. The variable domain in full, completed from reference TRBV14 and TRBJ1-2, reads EAGVTQFPSHSVIEKGQTVTLRCDPISGHDNLYWYRRVMGKEIKFLLHFVKESKQDESGMPNNRFLAERTGGTYSTLKVQPAELEDSGVYFCASSQAWAGDGYTFGSGTRLTVV.

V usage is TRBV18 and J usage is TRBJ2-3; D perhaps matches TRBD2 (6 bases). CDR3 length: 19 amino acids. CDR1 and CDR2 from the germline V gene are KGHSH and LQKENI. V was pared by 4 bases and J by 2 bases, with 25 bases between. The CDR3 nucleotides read TGTGCCAGCTCACACGTCGGGACTCATCTTCCGGGGCCCACAGATACGCAGTATTTT. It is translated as CASSHVGTHLPGPTDTQYF.

The CDR3 region is CASKRETANTGELFF. CDR3 bases: TGTGCCAGCAAACGGGAGACAGCCAACACCGGGGAGCTGTTTTTT. The rearrangement joins TRBV2 to TRBJ2-2; tentative D call: TRBD2 (6 bases). The CDR3 consists of 15 residues. V gave up 7 bases and J gave up 2 bases, with 14 bases separating them. Germline-derived CDR1 and CDR2 are SNHLY and FYNNEI.

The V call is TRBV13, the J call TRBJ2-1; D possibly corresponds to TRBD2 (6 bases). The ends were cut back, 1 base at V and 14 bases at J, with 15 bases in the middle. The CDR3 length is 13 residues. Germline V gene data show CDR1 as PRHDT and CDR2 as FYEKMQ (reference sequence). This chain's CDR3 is CASSLVVGGVEFF. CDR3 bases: TGTGCCAGCAGCTTAGTTGTCGGCGGGGTGGAGTTCTTC.

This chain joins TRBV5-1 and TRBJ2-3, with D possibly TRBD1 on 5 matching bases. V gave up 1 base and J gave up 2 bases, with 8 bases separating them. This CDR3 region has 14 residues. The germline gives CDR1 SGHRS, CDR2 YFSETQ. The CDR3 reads CASSLTGHTDTQYF. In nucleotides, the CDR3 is TGCGCCAGCAGCTTGACAGGACACACAGATACGCAGTATTTT.

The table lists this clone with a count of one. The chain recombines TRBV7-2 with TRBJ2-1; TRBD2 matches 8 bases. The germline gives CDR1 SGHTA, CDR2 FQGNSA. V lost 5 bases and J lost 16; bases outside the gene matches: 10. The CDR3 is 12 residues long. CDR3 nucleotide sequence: TGTGCCAGCAGCCCCGGGGGGGGGCGAAGATTCTTC. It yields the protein CASSPGGGRRFF.

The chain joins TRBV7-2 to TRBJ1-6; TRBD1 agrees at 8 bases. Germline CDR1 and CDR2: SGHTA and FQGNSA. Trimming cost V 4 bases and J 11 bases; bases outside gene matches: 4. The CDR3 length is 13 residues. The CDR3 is CASSSQGAPPLHF. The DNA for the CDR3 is TGTGCCAGCAGCTCCCAGGGGGCCCCACCCCTCCACTTT.

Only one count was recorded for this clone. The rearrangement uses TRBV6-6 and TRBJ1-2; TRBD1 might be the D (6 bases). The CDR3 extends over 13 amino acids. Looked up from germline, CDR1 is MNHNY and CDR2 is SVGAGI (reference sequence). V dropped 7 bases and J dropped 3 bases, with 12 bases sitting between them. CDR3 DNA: TGTGCCAGCATGGCGGGGGGCGACTATGGCTACACCTTC. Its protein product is CASMAGGDYGYTF.

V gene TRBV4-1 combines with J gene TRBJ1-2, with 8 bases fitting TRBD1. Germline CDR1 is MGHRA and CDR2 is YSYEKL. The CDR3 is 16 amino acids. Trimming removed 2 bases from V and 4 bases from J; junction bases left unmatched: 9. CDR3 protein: CASSQSSGGAFYGYTF. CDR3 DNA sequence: TGCGCCAGCAGCCAAAGCTCAGGGGGCGCCTTCTATGGCTACACCTTC.

The CDR3 nucleotides are TGTGCCAGTAGTATAAAGCCGCAGGCCTTCTATGGCTACACCTTC. Amino acid sequence: CASSIKPQAFYGYTF. This chain connects TRBV19 to TRBJ1-2; no reliable D call. Trimming removed 2 bases from V and 4 bases from J, with 14 bases in between. The germline V gene encodes CDR1 LNHDA and CDR2 SQIVND (reference sequence). This CDR3 has 15 amino acids.

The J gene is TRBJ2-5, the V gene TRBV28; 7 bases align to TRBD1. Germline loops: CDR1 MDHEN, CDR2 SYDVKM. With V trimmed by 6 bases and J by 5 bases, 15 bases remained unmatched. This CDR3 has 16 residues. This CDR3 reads CASSTGVSIRWETQYF. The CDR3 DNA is TGTGCCAGCAGCACAGGGGTTTCAATTCGATGGGAGACCCAGTACTTC.

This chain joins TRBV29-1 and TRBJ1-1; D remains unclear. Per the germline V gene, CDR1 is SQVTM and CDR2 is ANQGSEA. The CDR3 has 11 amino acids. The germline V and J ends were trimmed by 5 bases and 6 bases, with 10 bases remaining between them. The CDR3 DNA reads TGCAGCGTTCCCCCGGCCCCTGAAGCTTTCTTT. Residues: CSVPPAPEAFF. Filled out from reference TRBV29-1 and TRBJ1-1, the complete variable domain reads SAVISQKPSRDICQRGTSLTIQCQVDSQVTMMFWYRQQPGQSLTLIATANQGSEATYESGFVIDKFPISRPNLTFSTLTVSNMSPEDSSIYLCSVPPAPEAFFGQGTRLTVV.